The 31 T cell receptor beta chains below were found in one sample sequenced in a study of cytomegalovirus exposure and HLA in healthy donors. PCR employed 60 Vbeta and 13 Jbeta primers. Here immunoSEQ multiplex PCR was the method, and the copy in TCRdb shows in-frame clones only, minus some. The data show 150,000 to 200,000 clones, around nine tenths seen once. The sequenced material came from PBMCs. Source of these receptors: a woman aged 18-29 years in good health and CMV-seronegative.

This clone showed up just once. V and J are TRBV7-3 and TRBJ1-1; 7 bases fit TRBD1. The CDR3 extends over 12 amino acids. V shed 7 bases, J shed 4 bases, and the junction held 3 bases outside the gene matches. CDR1 and CDR2 (germline): SGHTA, FQGTGA. The CDR3 reads CASTGQFTEAFF. The CDR3 bases are TGTGCCAGCACGGGACAGTTCACTGAAGCTTTCTTT.

The J gene is TRBJ2-7, the V gene TRBV6-5, with 7 bases fitting TRBD1. CDR3 length: 15 amino acids. Germline CDR1 reads MNHEY; CDR2 reads SVGAGI. J gave up 5 bases and V 1 base, and 8 bases lay outside the gene matches. This CDR3 reads CASSYFKTGFHEQYF. DNA of the CDR3: TGTGCCAGCAGTTACTTCAAGACAGGGTTCCACGAGCAGTACTTC.

The CDR3 DNA follows: TGTGCCAGCGGGCCGGGACAGGGCTTTACTAATGAAAAACTGTTTTTT. It translates to CASGPGQGFTNEKLFF. This rearrangement joins TRBV25-1 to TRBJ1-4; 9 bases agree with TRBD1. Germline CDR1 reads MGHDK; CDR2 reads SYGVNS. The CDR3 length is 16 residues. The trim removed 8 bases at V and 2 bases at J, leaving 9 bases unmatched.

The chain employs TRBV28 and TRBJ2-7, with 9 nucleotides matching TRBD1. The CDR3 covers 16 residues. Germline trimming cut 2 bases from V and 6 bases from J; bases unmatched to any gene: 11. Per the germline V gene, CDR1 is MDHEN and CDR2 is SYDVKM. The CDR3: CASSLGGQGIDPEQYF. The CDR3 coding sequence is TGTGCCAGCAGTTTAGGGGGACAGGGAATCGACCCCGAGCAGTACTTC. Variable domain in full (rest from reference TRBV28 and TRBJ2-7): DVKVTQSSRYLVKRTGEKVFLECVQDMDHENMFWYRQDPGLGLRLIYFSYDVKMKEKGDIPEGYSVSREKKERFSLILESASTNQTSMYLCASSLGGQGIDPEQYFGPGTRLTVT.

The chain combines TRBV2 with TRBJ2-1; 7 nucleotides agree with TRBD1. Trimming took 3 bases from V and 4 from J; bases not matched to a gene: 6. The CDR3 spans 15 residues. Looked up from germline, CDR1 is SNHLY and CDR2 is FYNNEI. CDR3 coding DNA: TGTGCCAGCAGTGATAGGCAGGGGGTATACAATGAGCAGTTCTTC. Its translation: CASSDRQGVYNEQFF.

The chain is built from TRBV30 and TRBJ1-1, with TRBD1 as a possible D gene (5 bases). Germline V gene lookup returns CDR1 GTSNPN and CDR2 SVGIG (reference sequence). Trimming removed 3 bases from V and 7 bases from J, with 12 bases in between. CDR3 length: 12 amino acids. This CDR3 is CAWRGRQFEAFF. As DNA, the CDR3 is TGTGCCTGGAGGGGAAGACAGTTTGAAGCTTTCTTT.

The chain has TRBV11-2 and TRBJ2-7; TRBD2 aligns across 7 bases. The CDR3 covers 16 residues. V shed 5 bases, J shed 7 bases, and the junction held 17 bases outside the gene matches. Germline V CDR1 and CDR2: SGHAT, FQNNGV. CDR3 nucleotides: TGTGCCAGCAGCCCAGCCGGGGGAGCCGGGCGGGGGGAGCAGTACTTC. Translation: CASSPAGGAGRGEQYF.

This chain uses TRBV4-1 with TRBJ2-1, with 8 bases fitting TRBD2. Losses at the gene ends were 0 bases for V and 9 bases for J; bases not matched to a gene: 4. Germline CDR1 is MGHRA and CDR2 is YSYEKL. The CDR3 extends over 14 amino acids. CDR3 bases: TGCGCCAGCAGCCAAGACGGCAGCGGGGGTGAGCAGTTCTTC. Its translation is CASSQDGSGGEQFF.

The genes are TRBV19 and TRBJ2-7, with D maybe TRBD2 (5 bases). Germline V CDR1 and CDR2: LNHDA, SQIVND (reference sequence). This CDR3 contains 13 residues. Deletions cut 5 bases from V and 3 bases from J, with 11 bases between. CDR3 sequence: CASSYGGSYEQYF. The CDR3 bases are TGTGCCAGTAGTTACGGAGGAAGCTACGAGCAGTACTTC. Using reference TRBV19 and TRBJ2-7 for the parts outside the CDR3, the full variable domain is DGGITQSPKYLFRKEGQNVTLSCEQNLNHDAMYWYRQDPGQGLRLIYYSQIVNDFQKGDIAEGYSVSREKKESFPLTVTSAQKNPTAFYLCASSYGGSYEQYFGPGTRLTVT.

This sequence joins TRBV5-1 and TRBJ2-5; 13 nucleotides agree with TRBD2. Germline assignment: CDR1 SGHRS and CDR2 YFSETQ. The CDR3 length is 20 residues. With V trimmed by 4 bases and J by 5 bases, 20 bases remained unmatched. DNA of the CDR3: TGCGCCAGCAGCAGCAGACAGGGGGCGCCTTCACTAGCGGGAGGGGAGACCCAGTACTTC. It specifies CASSSRQGAPSLAGGETQYF.

This sequence joins TRBV28 and TRBJ2-5, with 10 bases that match TRBD2. The J call may be wrong; the DNA end is better matched by TRBJ2-7. Germline CDR1 MDHEN, CDR2 SYDVKM. The CDR3 sequence is 15 residues long. The CDR3 loop is CASLPGTSVLGEQYF. The CDR3 bases are TGTGCCAGCCTCCCCGGGACTAGCGTTTTGGGCGAGCAGTACTTC.

This chain uses TRBV28 with TRBJ2-7; D ambiguous. There are 12 residues in the CDR3. V shed 5 bases and J shed 4 bases, with 9 bases lying between them. From germline, CDR1 is MDHEN and CDR2 SYDVKM. The CDR3 loop is CASSADTYEQYF. The CDR3 DNA follows: TGTGCCAGCAGTGCAGACACGTACGAGCAGTACTTC.

The chain links TRBV4-2 to TRBJ2-2; 9 bases are shared with TRBD2. The CDR3 runs 17 residues. V dropped 3 bases and J dropped 1; count of bases not matched to a gene: 6. Germline-derived CDR1 and CDR2 are LGHNA and YNFKEQ. In DNA form, the CDR3 reads TGTGCCAGCAGCCAGGGCGATAGCGGGGGGAACACCGGGGAGCTGTTTTTT. It yields the protein CASSQGDSGGNTGELFF.

The chain recombines TRBV19 with TRBJ1-2; TRBD1 might be the D (5 bases). V shed 3 bases and J shed 1 base, with 18 bases lying between them. Germline-derived CDR1 and CDR2 are LNHDA and SQIVND (reference sequence). CDR3 length equals 17 residues. CDR3 sequence: CASSIGGGGPLNYGYTF. CDR3 nucleotide sequence: TGTGCCAGTAGTATCGGGGGGGGAGGCCCTCTTAACTATGGCTACACCTTC.

This chain connects TRBV5-5 to TRBJ2-3; D ambiguous. Germline V lookup: CDR1 SGHKS, CDR2 YYEKEE (reference sequence). This CDR3 is 12 amino acids long. V lost 4 bases and J lost 2, with 5 bases in between. The CDR3 sequence is CASSLPTDTQYF. CDR3 DNA: TGTGCCAGCAGCCTCCCCACAGATACGCAGTATTTT.

In DNA, the CDR3 is TGCGCCAGCAGTCTCTCAGGGGTTGGAAACACCATATATTTT. This encodes CASSLSGVGNTIYF. This chain links TRBV23-1 with TRBJ1-3; a possible D gene is TRBD1 (6 bases). TRBV23-1 is given ORF status, its function remaining uncertain. V lost 4 bases to trimming and J lost 3 bases, with 10 bases between them. CDR3 size: 14 residues.

The rearrangement uses TRBV5-6 and TRBJ2-7, with 7 bases identical to TRBD1. Germline lookup yields CDR1 SGHDT and CDR2 YYEEEE. Trimming removed 3 bases from V and 6 bases from J; junction bases left unmatched: 6. CDR3 length equals 13 residues. The CDR3 is CASSSGGWGEQYF. In DNA form, the CDR3 reads TGTGCCAGCAGCTCAGGGGGATGGGGCGAGCAGTACTTC.

The V and J genes are TRBV20-1 and TRBJ2-1; unclear D gene. The CDR3 is 11 amino acids. Germline-derived CDR1 and CDR2 are DFQATT and SNEGSKA (reference sequence). The V end lost 0 bases, the J end lost 5 bases, and 2 bases lay between the germline ends. For the CDR3, the DNA is TGCAGTGCTAGAGACGACAATGAGCAGTTCTTC. This gives the protein CSARDDNEQFF.

The chain links TRBV7-9 to TRBJ2-7, with a weak D call TRBD2 (5 bases). Trimming removed 1 base at V and 10 bases at J, with 8 bases between. The germline CDR1 and CDR2 sequences are SEHNR and FQNEAQ (reference sequence). The CDR3 is 11 amino acids. In nucleotides, the CDR3 is TGTGCCAGCAGCTTAGGCGGGTTTCAGTACTTC. Encoded protein: CASSLGGFQYF.

This clone has only one observation. The gene calls are TRBV5-4 and TRBJ2-4; D remains ambiguous. V lost 0 bases to trimming and J lost 0 bases, with 10 bases between them. This CDR3 has 16 amino acids. CDR1 and CDR2 (germline): SGHNT, YYREEE (reference sequence). DNA of the CDR3: TGTGCCAGCAGCTTGGAAGGCGGCCTAGCCAAAAACATTCAGTACTTC. Translation: CASSLEGGLAKNIQYF.

This clone is termed medium-sized (0.01 to 0.1%). The V and J genes are TRBV4-2 and TRBJ2-7; TRBD2 might be the D (5 bases). Germline V lookup: CDR1 LGHNA, CDR2 YNFKEQ. This CDR3 spans 13 amino acids. V lost 4 bases and J 5 bases, leaving 12 bases between the germline ends. The CDR3 bases are TGTGCCAGCAGCCCGCGGGTGTCCAACGAGCAGTACTTC. Residues: CASSPRVSNEQYF.

This clone showed up just a few times. V gene TRBV5-1 combines with J gene TRBJ1-1; 9 bases agree with TRBD1. CDR1 and CDR2 from the germline V gene are SGHRS and YFSETQ. V dropped 2 bases and J dropped 7; count of bases not matched to a gene: 6. The CDR3 extends over 14 amino acids. CDR3 in amino acids: CASSFTPGQGEAFF. The CDR3, as DNA: TGCGCCAGCAGCTTTACCCCGGGACAGGGTGAAGCTTTCTTT.

This clone was seen just once. The chain has TRBV28 and TRBJ1-6, with TRBD1 identical over 11 bases. From germline, CDR1 is MDHEN and CDR2 SYDVKM. Germline trimming cut 4 bases from V and 10 bases from J; bases unmatched to any gene: 3. The CDR3 length is 14 residues. The CDR3 sequence is CASSSGQGDSPLHF. As DNA, the CDR3 is TGTGCCAGCAGTTCGGGACAGGGGGACTCACCCCTCCACTTT.

The chain joins TRBV7-7 to TRBJ2-3; D call uncertain. From germline, CDR1 is SSHAT and CDR2 FNYEAQ (reference sequence). This CDR3 has 13 residues. V lost 1 base to trimming and J lost 3 bases, with 5 bases between them. CDR3 bases: TGTGCCAGCAGCTTAGATTCTACAGATACGCAGTATTTT. Protein product: CASSLDSTDTQYF.

The chain is built from TRBV28 and TRBJ2-1; 7 nucleotides line up with TRBD2. The CDR3 totals 17 residues. From germline, CDR1 is MDHEN and CDR2 SYDVKM. Trimming cost V 2 bases and J 3 bases; bases outside gene matches: 10. Here the CDR3 DNA reads TGTGCCAGCAGTTTAGCCCTAGTAGCGGGCTTCTACAATGAGCAGTTCTTC. Amino acid sequence: CASSLALVAGFYNEQFF.

The chain employs TRBV6-1 and TRBJ2-5, with TRBD2 as a possible D gene (5 bases). V lost 4 bases and J lost 1, with 19 bases in between. CDR3 length: 17 amino acids. Germline values: CDR1 MNHNS, CDR2 SASEGT. This chain's CDR3 is CASSVNPKGGLQETQYF. CDR3 sequence (DNA): TGTGCCAGCAGTGTAAATCCCAAAGGAGGCCTCCAAGAGACCCAGTACTTC.

This chain links TRBV7-8 with TRBJ2-1, with 15 positions matching TRBD2. Germline CDR1 reads SGHVS; CDR2 reads FQNEAQ. The V and J ends lost 5 bases and 7 bases, in that order; junction bases with no gene match: 15. This CDR3 is 19 amino acids long. The CDR3 region is CASSPGLAGGPWFGNEQFF. The CDR3 DNA reads as TGTGCCAGCAGCCCGGGACTAGCGGGAGGCCCGTGGTTTGGTAATGAGCAGTTCTTC.

The V call is TRBV27, the J call TRBJ2-2, with 7 bases aligning to TRBD2. Germline V gene lookup returns CDR1 MNHEY and CDR2 SMNVEV (reference sequence). J was trimmed by 6 bases and V by 2 bases; bases with no gene match: 9. CDR3 length: 16 residues. CDR3 sequence (DNA): TGTGCCAGCAGTTTAATACTAGCGCATGGTTCCGGGGAGCTGTTTTTT. Its protein is CASSLILAHGSGELFF.

The rearrangement joins TRBV5-4 to TRBJ2-1, with D unresolved. Germline CDR1 and CDR2: SGHNT and YYREEE (reference sequence). The CDR3 is 17 amino acids. V was cut by 0 bases and J by 1 base, with 14 bases left in between. In DNA form, the CDR3 reads TGTGCCAGCAGCTTGGTCTTAGTTAGTCGATCCTACAATGAGCAGTTCTTC. Translating it yields CASSLVLVSRSYNEQFF.

The chain is built from TRBV30 and TRBJ2-5, with D unresolved. The J call could be wrong; TRBJ2-7 is a better fit for the DNA end. CDR3 size: 13 residues. Germline V gives CDR1 GTSNPN, CDR2 SVGIG (reference sequence). The CDR3 loop reads CAWSVPIGYEQYF. The DNA of the CDR3 is TGTGCCTGGAGTGTACCTATCGGGTACGAGCAGTACTTC.

This chain uses TRBV18 with TRBJ2-3; weak D call: TRBD1 (6 bases). Trimming pared 1 base from V and 1 base from J, leaving 9 bases between. The CDR3 has 15 amino acids. Per the germline V gene, CDR1 is KGHSH and CDR2 is LQKENI. The CDR3 coding sequence is TGTGCCAGCTCACCACGGGGGCTTGGCACAGATACGCAGTATTTT. This translates into CASSPRGLGTDTQYF.